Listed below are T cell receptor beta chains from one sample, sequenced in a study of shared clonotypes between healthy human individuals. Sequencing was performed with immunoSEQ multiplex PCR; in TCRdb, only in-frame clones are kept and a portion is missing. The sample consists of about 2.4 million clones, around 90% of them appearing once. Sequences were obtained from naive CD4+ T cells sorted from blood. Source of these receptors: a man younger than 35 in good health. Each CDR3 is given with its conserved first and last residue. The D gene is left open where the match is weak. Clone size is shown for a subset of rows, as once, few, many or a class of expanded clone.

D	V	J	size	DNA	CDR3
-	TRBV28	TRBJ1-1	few	TGTGCCAGCAGTGTGGCTACTAATGAAGCTTTCTTT	CASSVATNEAFF
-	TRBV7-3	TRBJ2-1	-	TGTGCCAGCAGCTTTGGAGGGGAAGCCTACAATGAGCAGTTCTTC	CASSFGGEAYNEQFF
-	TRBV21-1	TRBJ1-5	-	TGTGCCAGCGGACAGGGGGCATTAGGCAATCAGCCCCAGCATTTT	CASGQGALGNQPQHF
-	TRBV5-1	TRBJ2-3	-	TGCGCCAGCAGCCGGGGGCAGGACACAGATACGCAGTATTTT	CASSRGQDTDTQYF
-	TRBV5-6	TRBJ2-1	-	TGTGCCAGCAGCTTGGTCGGCGGGTCCTACAATGAGCAGTTCTTC	CASSLVGGSYNEQFF
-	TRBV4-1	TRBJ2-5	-	TGCGCCAGCAGCAAAGAGTTTCGGCAGAGCCAAGAGACCCAGTACTTC	CASSKEFRQSQETQYF
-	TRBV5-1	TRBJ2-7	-	TGCGCCAGCAGCTTAGGGGTAGGCACCTACGAGCAGTACTTC	CASSLGVGTYEQYF
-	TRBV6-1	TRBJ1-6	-	TGTGCCAGCAGTTTGGGACATTCACCCCTCCACTTT	CASSLGHSPLHF
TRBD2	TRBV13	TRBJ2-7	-	TGTGCCAGCAGCCCCACGGGAGGGCGGTACGAGCAGTACTTC	CASSPTGGRYEQYF
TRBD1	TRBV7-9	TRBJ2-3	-	TGTGCCAGCAGCCTCTACCGGGACAGGGGCCCCATATCCACAGATACGCAGTATTTT	CASSLYRDRGPISTDTQYF
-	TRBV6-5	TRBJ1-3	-	TGTGCCACCCAAACAGGTGTCTCTGGAAACACCATATATTTT	CATQTGVSGNTIYF
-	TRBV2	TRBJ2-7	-	TGTGCCAGCGGGTGGGCAGATTACGAGCAGTACTTC	CASGWADYEQYF
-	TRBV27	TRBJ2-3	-	TGTGCCAGCAGTTTACGGGATACGCAGTATTTT	CASSLRDTQYF
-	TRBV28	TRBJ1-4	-	TGTGCCAGCAGTGGGGACGGGGCCCGGGAAAAACTGTTTTTT	CASSGDGAREKLFF
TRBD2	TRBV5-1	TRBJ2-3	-	TGCGCCAGCAGCTTGACACTAGCGGCTAGCACAGATACGCAGTATTTT	CASSLTLAASTDTQYF
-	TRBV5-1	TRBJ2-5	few	TGCGCCAGCAGTGAGGACAGTTGGTATCAAGAGACCCAGTACTTC	CASSEDSWYQETQYF
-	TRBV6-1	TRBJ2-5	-	TGTGCCAGCAGTGAAAAGGGGGGGCAAAAGACCCAGTACTTC	CASSEKGGQKTQYF
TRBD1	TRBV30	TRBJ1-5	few	TGTGCCTGGAGTGTACAAGGGGGCATGGGGGGTCAGCCCCAGCATTTT	CAWSVQGGMGGQPQHF
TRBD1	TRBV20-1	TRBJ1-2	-	TGCAGTGCAACAGGGGAGGATGGCTACACCTTC	CSATGEDGYTF
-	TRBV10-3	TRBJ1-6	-	TGTGCCAGCAGGCAGGACCGTCTTAATTCACCCCTCCACTTT	CASRQDRLNSPLHF
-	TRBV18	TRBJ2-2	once	TGTGCCAGCTCAAGGGAACGAGGGCGCGCGAACACCGGGGAGCTGTTTTTT	CASSRERGRANTGELFF
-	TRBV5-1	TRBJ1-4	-	TGCGCCAGCAGAGTCGGGGGGTATAAAAATGAAAAACTGTTTTTT	CASRVGGYKNEKLFF
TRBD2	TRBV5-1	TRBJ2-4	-	TGCGCCAGCAGCTTGGAAGCGGGTCTAGCGGGGTGGAAAAACATTCAGTACTTC	CASSLEAGLAGWKNIQYF
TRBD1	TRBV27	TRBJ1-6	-	TGTGCCAGCAGAACGGAAGGGGGCAGGAGCTCCTATAATTCACCCCTCCACTTT	CASRTEGGRSSYNSPLHF
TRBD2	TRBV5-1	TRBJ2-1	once	TGCGCCAGCAGCCCTAGCGGGGACTCCTACAATGAGCAGTTCTTC	CASSPSGDSYNEQFF
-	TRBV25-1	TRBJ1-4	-	TGTGCCAGCAGTGAATTCGAAAAACTGTTTTTT	CASSEFEKLFF
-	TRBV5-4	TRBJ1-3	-	TGTGCCAGCAGCCTTCGGACAGAGGACACCATATATTTT	CASSLRTEDTIYF
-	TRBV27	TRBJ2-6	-	TGTGCCAGCAGTGGTGTCTCTGGGGCCAACGTCCTGACTTTC	CASSGVSGANVLTF
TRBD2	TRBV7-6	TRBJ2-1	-	TGTGCCAGCACCCCAGCGGGGGGAGGTACCTCCTACAATGAGCAGTTCTTC	CASTPAGGGTSYNEQFF
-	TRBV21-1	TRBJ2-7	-	TGTGCCAGCAGCAGGGATCCTAGCGGGAGGGCCTACGAGCAGTACTTC	CASSRDPSGRAYEQYF
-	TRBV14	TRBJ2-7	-	TGTGCCAGCAGCCCTCCGGGGACGGTTGTCTACGAGCAGTACTTC	CASSPPGTVVYEQYF
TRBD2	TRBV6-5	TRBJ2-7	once	TGTGCCAGCAGTACACCGGGACGGGGGGACGAGCAGTACTTC	CASSTPGRGDEQYF
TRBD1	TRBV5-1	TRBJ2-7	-	TGCGCCAGCAGCTTACAGGGACAGGCGATCTACGAGCAGTACTTC	CASSLQGQAIYEQYF
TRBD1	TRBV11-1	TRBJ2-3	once	TGTGCCAGCAGTTCCAGGGGGACCCACACAGATACGCAGTATTTT	CASSSRGTHTDTQYF
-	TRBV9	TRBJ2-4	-	TGTGCCAGCAGCGTAGACCCAGGCGGCGCAGCCAAAAACATTCAGTACTTC	CASSVDPGGAAKNIQYF
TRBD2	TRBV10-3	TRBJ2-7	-	TGTGCCATCAGTCTTGGAGCGGGGGAATCCTCCGAGCAGTACTTC	CAISLGAGESSEQYF
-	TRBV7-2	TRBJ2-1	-	TGTGCCAGCAGCTTATTTCAGCGTCCGAATGAGCAGTTCTTC	CASSLFQRPNEQFF
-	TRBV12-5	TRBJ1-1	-	TGTGCTAGTGGTTTAGATTTTCGGGTGGCTTTCTTT	CASGLDFRVAFF
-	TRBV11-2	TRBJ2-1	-	TGTGCCAGCAGCTTCCCCTCCGGAAATGAGCAGTTCTTC	CASSFPSGNEQFF
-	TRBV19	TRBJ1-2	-	TGTGCCAGTAGCCACGGACAGACGAACTATGGCTACACCTTC	CASSHGQTNYGYTF
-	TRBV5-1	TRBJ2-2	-	TGCGCCAGCAGCGTGGGAGCGAACACCGGGGAGCTGTTTTTT	CASSVGANTGELFF
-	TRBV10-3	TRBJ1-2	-	TGTGCCAGCAGAGGGGACACTAACTATGGCTACACCTTC	CASRGDTNYGYTF
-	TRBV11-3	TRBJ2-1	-	TGTGCCAGCAGCGGTGCGAAGGATGAGCAGTTCTTC	CASSGAKDEQFF
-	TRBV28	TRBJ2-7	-	TGTGCCAGCAGTTTAGCCTTAGGAGGCGTTTACGAGCAGTACTTC	CASSLALGGVYEQYF
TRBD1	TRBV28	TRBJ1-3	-	TGTGCCAGCACCACGACAGGGGGCTACAACACCATATATTTT	CASTTTGGYNTIYF
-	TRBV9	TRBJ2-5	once	TGTGCCAGCAGCGTAGGGGGCTTGGAGACCCAGTACTTC	CASSVGGLETQYF
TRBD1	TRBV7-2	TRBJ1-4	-	TGTGCCAGCAGCTTAGGAGCGAGACAGGGCATCGGGAGTAATGAAAAACTGTTTTTT	CASSLGARQGIGSNEKLFF
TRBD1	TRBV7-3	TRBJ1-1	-	TGTGCCAGCAGCTTTATAGGGGGCGGCACTGAAGCTTTCTTT	CASSFIGGGTEAFF
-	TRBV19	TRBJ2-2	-	TGTGCCAGTAGTATAGAATGGGACCGTGTAACCGGGGAGCTGTTTTTT	CASSIEWDRVTGELFF
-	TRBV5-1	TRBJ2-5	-	TGCGCCAGCAGCACAACAGGGACGGCTGAGACCCAGTACTTC	CASSTTGTAETQYF
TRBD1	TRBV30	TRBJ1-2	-	TGTGCCTGGAGCGAGACAGGGATTAACTATGGCTACACCTTC	CAWSETGINYGYTF
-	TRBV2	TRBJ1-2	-	TGTGCCAGCAACCCAGGCGGGGGCTACACCTTC	CASNPGGGYTF
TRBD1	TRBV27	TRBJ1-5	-	TGTGCCAGCAGACCATGGGCTAAGACAGGGAATAGTGATCAGCCCCAGCATTTT	CASRPWAKTGNSDQPQHF
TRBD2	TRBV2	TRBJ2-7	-	TGTGCCAGCAGCGCACGGACTAGCGGGGCCTCCTACGAGCAGTACTTC	CASSARTSGASYEQYF
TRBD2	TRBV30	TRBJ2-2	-	TGTGCCTGGACCTCAACCCGGACTAGCGGGGGGGATAGCACCGGGGAGCTGTTTTTT	CAWTSTRTSGGDSTGELFF